The rows below give T cell receptor beta chains drawn from one sample of a study of blood T cell repertoires in COVID-19. Method: immunoSEQ multiplex PCR; TCRdb's copy keeps in-frame clones and lacks some. The repertoire holds about 190,000 clones, with approximately 88% as singletons. The specimen sequenced was peripheral blood. These TCRs come from a man aged 40-49 years with acute or convalescent COVID-19. CDR3s include the opening cysteine and the closing phenylalanine or tryptophan. Each record gives: J gene, clone size, D gene, V gene, CDR3 protein, CDR3 DNA. A D gene is named only where the DNA matches it firmly. Not all rows give a size; the values are once, few, many and, for expanded clones, a class.

j_call: TRBJ1-2
clone_size: -
d_call: TRBD1
v_call: TRBV4-2
cdr3_aa: CASSQTGTGGNGYTF
cdr3_nt: TGTGCCAGCAGCCAAACCGGGACAGGGGGAAATGGCTACACCTTC

j_call: TRBJ2-7
clone_size: -
d_call: -
v_call: TRBV5-5
cdr3_aa: CASSLQGPLYEQYF
cdr3_nt: TGTGCCAGCAGCTTGCAGGGGCCCCTCTACGAGCAGTACTTC

j_call: TRBJ2-5
clone_size: -
d_call: TRBD2
v_call: TRBV7-9
cdr3_aa: CASSPSGTSGVPRKTQYF
cdr3_nt: TGTGCCAGCAGCCCCTCCGGGACTAGCGGGGTACCCCGGAAGACCCAGTACTTC

j_call: TRBJ2-5
clone_size: few
d_call: -
v_call: TRBV5-1
cdr3_aa: CASSLGANQETQYF
cdr3_nt: TGCGCCAGCAGCTTGGGAGCAAATCAAGAGACCCAGTACTTC

j_call: TRBJ1-1
clone_size: -
d_call: -
v_call: TRBV4-1
cdr3_aa: CASSPETDLNTEAFF
cdr3_nt: TGCGCCAGCAGCCCGGAGACGGACTTGAACACTGAAGCTTTCTTT

j_call: TRBJ1-1
clone_size: -
d_call: -
v_call: TRBV12-3/TRBV12-4
cdr3_aa: CASSFEGTEAFF
cdr3_nt: TGTGCCAGCAGTTTCGAGGGCACTGAAGCTTTCTTT

j_call: TRBJ1-2
clone_size: -
d_call: -
v_call: TRBV30
cdr3_aa: CAWKENLGARGYTF
cdr3_nt: TGTGCCTGGAAAGAGAATTTGGGGGCGCGTGGCTACACCTTC

j_call: TRBJ1-3
clone_size: -
d_call: -
v_call: TRBV7-2
cdr3_aa: CASSLARAAGNTIYF
cdr3_nt: TGTGCCAGCAGCTTAGCGCGGGCTGCTGGAAACACCATATATTTT

j_call: TRBJ2-7
clone_size: -
d_call: TRBD1
v_call: TRBV27
cdr3_aa: CASSSGTDSSYEQYF
cdr3_nt: TGTGCCAGCAGTTCCGGGACAGATAGCTCCTACGAGCAGTACTTC

j_call: TRBJ2-7
clone_size: -
d_call: -
v_call: TRBV12-3/TRBV12-4
cdr3_aa: CASSLAGAGEQYF
cdr3_nt: TGTGCCAGCAGTTTAGCGGGGGCAGGCGAGCAGTACTTC

j_call: TRBJ1-2
clone_size: once
d_call: -
v_call: TRBV10-3
cdr3_aa: CAIRLPGGDRGYTF
cdr3_nt: TGTGCCATCAGGCTCCCGGGAGGGGACCGGGGCTACACCTTC

j_call: TRBJ1-3
clone_size: -
d_call: -
v_call: TRBV7-9
cdr3_aa: CASSLGLTSSGNTIYF
cdr3_nt: TGTGCCAGCAGCTTAGGACTGACGAGCTCTGGAAACACCATATATTTT

j_call: TRBJ2-1
clone_size: -
d_call: TRBD2
v_call: TRBV15
cdr3_aa: CATSRGVAGGRSSYNEQFF
cdr3_nt: TGTGCCACCAGCAGAGGGGTAGCGGGGGGTCGGAGCTCCTACAATGAGCAGTTCTTC

j_call: TRBJ1-2
clone_size: -
d_call: TRBD1
v_call: TRBV5-5
cdr3_aa: CASSFDTGDFYGYTF
cdr3_nt: TGTGCCAGCAGCTTTGATACAGGGGACTTCTATGGCTACACCTTC

j_call: TRBJ2-7
clone_size: -
d_call: TRBD1
v_call: TRBV6-1
cdr3_aa: CASSELRQGPYEQYF
cdr3_nt: TGTGCCAGCAGTGAACTTAGACAGGGCCCCTACGAGCAGTACTTC

j_call: TRBJ1-4
clone_size: -
d_call: -
v_call: TRBV2
cdr3_aa: CASRGVAEKLFF
cdr3_nt: TGTGCCAGCAGGGGAGTCGCTGAAAAACTGTTTTTT

j_call: TRBJ1-2
clone_size: -
d_call: -
v_call: TRBV6-1
cdr3_aa: CASSETGPYGYTF
cdr3_nt: TGTGCCAGCAGTGAAACAGGACCCTATGGCTACACCTTC

j_call: TRBJ2-7
clone_size: once
d_call: -
v_call: TRBV16
cdr3_aa: CASSPGTLYSYEQYF
cdr3_nt: TGTGCCAGCAGTCCCGGGACACTTTACTCCTACGAGCAGTACTTC

j_call: TRBJ2-1
clone_size: -
d_call: -
v_call: TRBV18
cdr3_aa: CASSPGSEAKFF
cdr3_nt: TGTGCCAGCTCACCAGGTAGTGAGGCCAAGTTCTTC

j_call: TRBJ1-2
clone_size: -
d_call: -
v_call: TRBV19
cdr3_aa: CESVGGYGYTF
cdr3_nt: TGTGAATCCGTCGGGGGCTATGGCTACACCTTC

j_call: TRBJ1-5
clone_size: -
d_call: TRBD1
v_call: TRBV2
cdr3_aa: CASRLYLQGNQPQHF
cdr3_nt: TGTGCCAGCAGGCTTTATTTACAGGGGAATCAGCCCCAGCATTTT

j_call: TRBJ1-4
clone_size: -
d_call: TRBD1
v_call: TRBV10-3
cdr3_aa: CAIKGQGVDEKLFF
cdr3_nt: TGTGCCATCAAGGGACAGGGGGTGGATGAAAAACTGTTTTTT

j_call: TRBJ2-7
clone_size: once
d_call: TRBD2
v_call: TRBV4-2
cdr3_aa: CASSQDLRNMGGAYEQYF
cdr3_nt: TGTGCCAGCAGCCAAGATTTGAGGAATATGGGGGGGGCCTACGAGCAGTACTTC

j_call: TRBJ1-2
clone_size: -
d_call: TRBD1
v_call: TRBV18
cdr3_aa: CASSPTTGRDGYTF
cdr3_nt: TGTGCCAGCTCACCTACGACAGGGAGAGATGGCTACACCTTC

j_call: TRBJ1-6
clone_size: many
d_call: TRBD1
v_call: TRBV4-1
cdr3_aa: CASSQGQGSSPLHF
cdr3_nt: TGCGCCAGCAGCCAGGGACAGGGATCTTCACCCCTCCACTTT

j_call: TRBJ2-7
clone_size: -
d_call: TRBD1
v_call: TRBV19
cdr3_aa: CASSPGTGPSFLGEQYF
cdr3_nt: TGTGCCAGTAGTCCCGGGACAGGTCCTTCTTTTTTGGGGGAGCAGTACTTC

j_call: TRBJ1-2
clone_size: -
d_call: -
v_call: TRBV21-1
cdr3_aa: CASAGTGFRGYGYTF
cdr3_nt: TGTGCCAGCGCCGGGACAGGCTTCCGGGGCTATGGCTACACCTTC

j_call: TRBJ1-2
clone_size: -
d_call: TRBD1
v_call: TRBV5-1
cdr3_aa: CASSPGQGAYGYTF
cdr3_nt: TGCGCCAGCAGCCCGGGACAGGGCGCCTATGGCTACACCTTC

j_call: TRBJ2-3
clone_size: -
d_call: -
v_call: TRBV5-6
cdr3_aa: CASSLTGRADTQYF
cdr3_nt: TGTGCCAGCAGCTTGACAGGGAGGGCAGATACGCAGTATTTT

j_call: TRBJ2-5
clone_size: once
d_call: TRBD1
v_call: TRBV5-1
cdr3_aa: CASSLGAGTGGRETQYF
cdr3_nt: TGCGCCAGCAGCTTGGGGGCCGGGACAGGGGGCCGAGAGACCCAGTACTTC

j_call: TRBJ2-7
clone_size: -
d_call: -
v_call: TRBV5-6
cdr3_aa: CASSSLTGSYEQYF
cdr3_nt: TGTGCCAGCAGCTCCCTAACAGGATCCTACGAGCAGTACTTC

j_call: TRBJ1-1
clone_size: -
d_call: TRBD1
v_call: TRBV5-6
cdr3_aa: CASSLGPGGNTEAFF
cdr3_nt: TGTGCCAGCAGCTTGGGTCCAGGGGGTAACACTGAAGCTTTCTTT

j_call: TRBJ1-5
clone_size: -
d_call: TRBD1
v_call: TRBV19
cdr3_aa: CASSITDRGYVQPQHF
cdr3_nt: TGTGCCAGTAGTATAACGGACAGGGGGTACGTTCAGCCCCAGCATTTT

j_call: TRBJ2-2
clone_size: once
d_call: TRBD1
v_call: TRBV9
cdr3_aa: CASSVGDRGYHGELFF
cdr3_nt: TGTGCCAGCAGCGTAGGGGACAGGGGATACCACGGGGAGCTGTTTTTT

j_call: TRBJ2-5
clone_size: -
d_call: -
v_call: TRBV6-1
cdr3_aa: CASSEKAWGWGGYF
cdr3_nt: TGTGCCAGCAGTGAAAAGGCTTGGGGTTGGGGGGGCTACTTC

j_call: TRBJ1-6
clone_size: -
d_call: TRBD1
v_call: TRBV9
cdr3_aa: CASSVGDREVGALHF
cdr3_nt: TGTGCCAGCAGCGTAGGCGACAGGGAAGTGGGGGCCCTCCACTTT

j_call: TRBJ1-1
clone_size: -
d_call: -
v_call: TRBV28
cdr3_aa: CASSLSGTEAFF
cdr3_nt: TGTGCCAGCAGTTTGTCGGGTACTGAAGCTTTCTTT

j_call: TRBJ2-3
clone_size: -
d_call: -
v_call: TRBV3-1/TRBV3-2
cdr3_aa: CASSQDERRTQYF
cdr3_nt: TGTGCCAGCAGCCAAGACGAGCGCCGTACGCAGTATTTT

j_call: TRBJ1-4
clone_size: -
d_call: -
v_call: TRBV11-2
cdr3_aa: CASSLDARGWGEKLFF
cdr3_nt: TGTGCCAGCAGCTTAGATGCAAGGGGTTGGGGTGAAAAACTGTTTTTT

j_call: TRBJ2-7
clone_size: -
d_call: TRBD2
v_call: TRBV3-1/TRBV3-2
cdr3_aa: CASSQASGGPRLYF
cdr3_nt: TGTGCCAGCAGCCAAGCTAGCGGGGGGCCCAGACTTTACTTC

j_call: TRBJ1-4
clone_size: once
d_call: -
v_call: TRBV2
cdr3_aa: CASNRQAESNEKLFF
cdr3_nt: TGTGCCAGCAATCGACAGGCGGAGTCGAATGAAAAACTGTTTTTT

j_call: TRBJ1-1
clone_size: -
d_call: TRBD1
v_call: TRBV5-1
cdr3_aa: CASSRSGTVNTEAFF
cdr3_nt: TGCGCCAGCAGCAGATCCGGGACAGTGAACACTGAAGCTTTCTTT

j_call: TRBJ2-5
clone_size: -
d_call: -
v_call: TRBV4-2
cdr3_aa: CASSQVGGQETQYF
cdr3_nt: TGTGCCAGCAGCCAAGTGGGGGGCCAAGAGACCCAGTACTTC

j_call: TRBJ2-7
clone_size: -
d_call: TRBD1
v_call: TRBV18
cdr3_aa: CASSPTGANLIYEQYF
cdr3_nt: TGTGCCAGCTCACCGACAGGGGCCAATCTGATCTACGAGCAGTACTTC

j_call: TRBJ2-7
clone_size: -
d_call: -
v_call: TRBV24-1
cdr3_aa: CATSDPTRFPETAYEQYF
cdr3_nt: TGTGCCACCAGTGACCCGACTAGGTTTCCAGAAACTGCCTACGAGCAGTACTTC

j_call: TRBJ1-1
clone_size: -
d_call: TRBD1
v_call: TRBV19
cdr3_aa: CASTRGGQVEAFF
cdr3_nt: TGTGCCAGTACAAGGGGCGGACAGGTTGAAGCTTTCTTT

j_call: TRBJ1-1
clone_size: -
d_call: -
v_call: TRBV4-1
cdr3_aa: CASSQEGALNTEAFF
cdr3_nt: TGCGCCAGCAGCCAAGAGGGGGCCCTGAACACTGAAGCTTTCTTT

j_call: TRBJ1-4
clone_size: -
d_call: -
v_call: TRBV11-2
cdr3_aa: CASSLPFGGVTNEKLFF
cdr3_nt: TGTGCCAGCAGCTTACCCTTCGGGGGGGTAACTAATGAAAAACTGTTTTTT

j_call: TRBJ1-2
clone_size: -
d_call: -
v_call: TRBV30
cdr3_aa: CAWILDSKEGYTF
cdr3_nt: TGTGCCTGGATCCTGGACAGTAAGGAAGGCTACACCTTC

j_call: TRBJ1-2
clone_size: -
d_call: -
v_call: TRBV7-2
cdr3_aa: CASSSTGYGYTF
cdr3_nt: TGTGCCAGCAGCTCTACAGGGTATGGCTACACCTTC

j_call: TRBJ2-3
clone_size: -
d_call: TRBD2
v_call: TRBV9
cdr3_aa: CASSVDSGGASGTQYF
cdr3_nt: TGTGCCAGCAGCGTAGATAGCGGGGGGGCCTCAGGTACGCAGTATTTT

j_call: TRBJ1-1
clone_size: -
d_call: -
v_call: TRBV27
cdr3_aa: CASRTLGGEAFF
cdr3_nt: TGTGCCAGCAGGACACTCGGTGGTGAAGCTTTCTTT

j_call: TRBJ1-6
clone_size: -
d_call: TRBD1
v_call: TRBV19
cdr3_aa: CASSTAGQVKASPLHF
cdr3_nt: TGTGCCAGTAGTACCGCCGGACAGGTGAAAGCTTCACCCCTCCACTTT

j_call: TRBJ2-7
clone_size: -
d_call: TRBD1
v_call: TRBV11-2
cdr3_aa: CASSSGSGGGDEQYF
cdr3_nt: TGTGCCAGCAGCTCGGGGTCAGGGGGCGGCGACGAGCAGTACTTC

j_call: TRBJ2-7
clone_size: -
d_call: TRBD1
v_call: TRBV5-1
cdr3_aa: CASSLEGAGEQYF
cdr3_nt: TGCGCCAGCAGCTTGGAGGGGGCCGGGGAGCAGTACTTC

j_call: TRBJ2-7
clone_size: -
d_call: -
v_call: TRBV13
cdr3_aa: CASRYTTSSYEQYF
cdr3_nt: TGTGCCAGCAGATATACCACGAGCTCCTACGAGCAGTACTTC

j_call: TRBJ2-3
clone_size: -
d_call: -
v_call: TRBV2
cdr3_aa: CASAVNGGTDTQYF
cdr3_nt: TGTGCCAGCGCCGTTAACGGGGGCACAGATACGCAGTATTTT

j_call: TRBJ1-2
clone_size: -
d_call: TRBD1
v_call: TRBV3-1/TRBV3-2
cdr3_aa: CASSQDRDRVGGYTF
cdr3_nt: TGTGCCAGCAGCCAAGATCGGGACAGGGTGGGTGGCTACACCTTC

j_call: TRBJ2-7
clone_size: -
d_call: TRBD1
v_call: TRBV13
cdr3_aa: CASSRPGTGGEQYF
cdr3_nt: TGTGCCAGCAGCCGGCCCGGGACAGGGGGAGAGCAGTACTTC